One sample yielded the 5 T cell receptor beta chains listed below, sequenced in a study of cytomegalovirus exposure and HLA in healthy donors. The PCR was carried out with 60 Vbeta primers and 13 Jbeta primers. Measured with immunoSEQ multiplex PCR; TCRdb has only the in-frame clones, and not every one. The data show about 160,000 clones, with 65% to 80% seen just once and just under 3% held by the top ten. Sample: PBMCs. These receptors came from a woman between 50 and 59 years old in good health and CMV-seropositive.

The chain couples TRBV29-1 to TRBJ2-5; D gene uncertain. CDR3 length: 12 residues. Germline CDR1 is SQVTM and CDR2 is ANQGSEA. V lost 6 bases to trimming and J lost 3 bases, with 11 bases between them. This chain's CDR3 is CSVPVAEETQYF. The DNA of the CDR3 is TGCAGCGTCCCGGTTGCGGAAGAGACCCAGTACTTC.

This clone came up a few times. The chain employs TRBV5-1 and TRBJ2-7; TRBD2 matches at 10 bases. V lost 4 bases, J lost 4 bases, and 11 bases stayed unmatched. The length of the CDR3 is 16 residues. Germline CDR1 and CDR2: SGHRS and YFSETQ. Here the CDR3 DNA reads TGCGCCAGCAGCGAACAGTCCGGGACTAGCGCTTACGAGCAGTACTTC. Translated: CASSEQSGTSAYEQYF.

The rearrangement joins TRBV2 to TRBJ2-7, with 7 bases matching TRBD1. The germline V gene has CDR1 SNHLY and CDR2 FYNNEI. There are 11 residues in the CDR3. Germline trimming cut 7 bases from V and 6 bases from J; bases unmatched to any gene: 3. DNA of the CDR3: TGTGCCAGCACGACAGGGTCCGAGCAGTACTTC. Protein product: CASTTGSEQYF.

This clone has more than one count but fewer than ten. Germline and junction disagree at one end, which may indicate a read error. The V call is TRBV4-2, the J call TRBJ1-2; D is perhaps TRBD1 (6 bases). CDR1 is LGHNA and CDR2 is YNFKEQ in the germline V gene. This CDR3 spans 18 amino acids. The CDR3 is CASSKDILTGHLVYGYTF. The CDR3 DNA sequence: TGTGCCAGCAGCAAAGACATATTAACGGGACACCTCGTCTATGGCTACACCTTC.

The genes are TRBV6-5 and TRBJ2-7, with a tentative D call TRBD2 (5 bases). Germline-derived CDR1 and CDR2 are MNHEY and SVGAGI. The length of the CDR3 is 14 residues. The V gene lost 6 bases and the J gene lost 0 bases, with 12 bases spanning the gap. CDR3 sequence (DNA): TGTGCCAGCAGCTCACTAGACTTCTCCTACGAGCAGTACTTC. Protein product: CASSSLDFSYEQYF.